The next 24 T cell receptor beta chains were all read from a single sample in a study of Graves' ophthalmopathy and Graves' hyperthyroidism listed by TCRdb under 2018. The instrument given in TCRdb is Illumina HiSeq 2000. TCR beta CDR3 regions were amplified from RNA transcripts for repertoire sequencing. A first-round RT-PCR used HTBI primers with the Qiagen OneStep RT-PCR kit, followed by a second-round multiplex PCR, size selection and purification. Through fastp at Q25 and MiXCR, TCRdb rebuilt clones from the public reads, retaining in-frame beta chains. Rows matching on CDR3 protein sequence are summarized as one entry with the most common DNA and genes. This sample is represented by some 360,000 distinct CDR3 sequences; about a sixth of them were singletons. The ten largest account for 2% to 2.5% of the sample. Sequenced sample: peripheral blood. Receptors originate from an adult woman with stable Graves' hyperthyroidism.

This clonotype was picked up many times. The rearrangement joins TRBV12-5 to TRBJ2-5; 12 bases are shared with TRBD2. The germline CDR1 and CDR2 sequences are LGHNT and FRNRAP. The CDR3 consists of 16 residues. Unmatched junction bases numbered 0, after V lost 1 base and J lost 0 bases. CDR3 nucleotides: TGTGCTAGTGGTTTGGGGACTAGCGGGAACCAAGAGACCCAGTACTTC. Amino acid sequence: CASGLGTSGNQETQYF.

This clonotype was seen at least ten times. A much larger clonotype is one base distant, so this may be a read error. The chain is built from TRBV6-5 and TRBJ2-7; D ambiguous. The CDR3 spans 11 residues. Germline CDR1 and CDR2: MNHEY and SVGAGI. The CDR3 loop reads CASSYSHEQYF. Here the CDR3 DNA reads TGTGCCAGCAGTTACTCCCACGAGCAGTACTTC.

The CDR3 DNA is TGTGCCAGCAGTTTAGTACTAGACACTCGGGAGACCCAGTACTTC. Its translation: CASSLVLDTRETQYF. This chain joins TRBV28 and TRBJ2-5; tentatively, D is TRBD2 (5 bases). Trimming left V 2 bases short and J 5 bases short, with 15 bases between. CDR1 is MDHEN, CDR2 SYDVKM, per germline. The CDR3 totals 15 residues.

This chain uses TRBV6-5 with TRBJ1-1, with D unresolved. The CDR3 runs to 15 residues. Deletions cut 6 bases from V and 4 bases from J, with 18 bases between. Germline CDR1 is MNHEY and CDR2 is SVGAGI. CDR3 residues: CASSSSAATSTEAFF. CDR3 in DNA: TGTGCCAGCAGCTCCTCGGCCGCGACCAGCACTGAAGCTTTCTTT.

J is TRBJ2-7 and V is TRBV28; TRBD2 matches at 11 bases. This CDR3 contains 15 residues. From germline, CDR1 is MDHEN and CDR2 SYDVKM. Trimming took 6 bases from V and 4 from J; bases not matched to a gene: 8. CDR3 residues: CASSTGTSGAYEQYF. The CDR3 DNA sequence: TGTGCCAGCAGCACCGGGACTAGCGGCGCTTACGAGCAGTACTTC.

This clonotype was detected only once. Possible read error: a much larger clone is one base away. The chain uses TRBV6-1 and TRBJ2-7, with D maybe TRBD1 (6 bases). Trimming stripped 10 bases from V and 0 bases from J, with 13 bases between. The CDR3 totals 13 residues. CDR1 and CDR2 from the germline V gene are MNHNS and SASEGT. CDR3 sequence (DNA): TGTGCCACCCGGACAGAAATCTCCTACGAGCAGTACGTC. This codes for CATRTEISYEQYV.

This clonotype is a singleton in its sample. One junction end does not reproduce the germline sequence, and a read error may be involved. CDR3: CASNLAPDREWYGYTF. As DNA, the CDR3 is TGCGCCAGCAACTTGGCCCCGGACAGGGAATGGTATGGCTACACCTTC. The chain joins TRBV5-1 to TRBJ1-2, with TRBD1 identical over 8 bases. The germline CDR1 and CDR2 sequences are SGHRS and YFSETQ. The CDR3 runs to 16 residues.

This clonotype was recorded at least ten times. The CDR3 DNA follows: TGTGCCACCAGTCCCCGGGCCTTATCCTACGAGCAGTACTTC. It translates to CATSPRALSYEQYF. This chain uses TRBV15 with TRBJ2-7, with D hard to call. The ends were cut back, 6 bases at V and 1 base at J, with 13 bases in the middle. This CDR3 is built from 14 residues. Germline-derived CDR1 and CDR2 are LNHNV and YYDKDF (reference sequence).

This clonotype was observed at least ten times. The rearrangement links TRBV28 to TRBJ2-7; D is unresolved. In germline, CDR1 is MDHEN, CDR2 SYDVKM. CDR3 size: 13 residues. The germline V and J ends were trimmed by 1 base and 7 bases, with 11 bases remaining between them. The CDR3 spells CASSLSSGWEQYF. In DNA form, the CDR3 reads TGTGCCAGCAGTTTATCTTCGGGCTGGGAGCAGTACTTC.

This clonotype was recorded many times. The chain recombines TRBV27 with TRBJ2-7; 7 positions agree with TRBD1. V lost 5 bases, J lost 5 bases, and 9 bases stayed unmatched. Germline-derived CDR1 and CDR2 are MNHEY and SMNVEV (reference sequence). The CDR3 has 14 amino acids. The CDR3: CASSMTTGKDEQYF. CDR3 coding DNA: TGTGCCAGCAGTATGACGACAGGGAAGGACGAGCAGTACTTC.

This clonotype was recorded at least ten times. The gene calls are TRBV14 and TRBJ2-5, with D hard to call. This CDR3 comprises 13 residues. V lost 1 base and J lost 5, with 8 bases in between. CDR1 is SGHDN and CDR2 is FVKESK in the germline V gene. The CDR3 DNA reads TGTGCCAGCAGCCAAGGGGTGTTGGAGACCCAGTACTTC. Protein product: CASSQGVLETQYF.

This clonotype was seen ten or more times. This is likely a read error, given that the CDR3 carries no conserved phenylalanine or tryptophan at its end. V usage is TRBV11-2 and J usage is TRBJ2-7, with TRBD2 identical over 7 bases. CDR3 length equals 14 residues. The germline gives CDR1 SGHAT, CDR2 FQNNGV. The trim removed 5 bases at V and 2 bases at J, leaving 6 bases unmatched. CDR3 sequence (DNA): TGTGCCAGCAGCCTTAGCGGGCCTCCCTACGAGCAGTACCTC. It specifies CASSLSGPPYEQYL.

This clonotype was observed many times. The rearrangement uses TRBV6-1 and TRBJ2-7; tentatively, D is TRBD2 (6 bases). The CDR3 is 17 residues long. Trimming removed 1 base at V and 2 bases at J, with 18 bases between. CDR1 and CDR2 (germline): MNHNS, SASEGT. CDR3 in DNA: TGTGCCAGCAGTGAAGATTGGTGGGACTCGGATGCCTACGAGCAGTACTTC. Translating gives CASSEDWWDSDAYEQYF.

This clonotype was detected ten times or more. The chain uses TRBV6-5 and TRBJ2-7; the match to TRBD1 covers 9 bases. Trimming at V came to 4 bases and at J to 3 bases, leaving 4 bases not matched to a gene. Per germline, CDR1 MNHEY and CDR2 SVGAGI. The CDR3 extends over 14 amino acids. The chain's CDR3 is CASSWDRDGYEQYF. In nucleotides, the CDR3 is TGTGCCAGCAGTTGGGACAGGGACGGCTACGAGCAGTACTTC.

The chain is built from TRBV24-1 and TRBJ2-5, with 7 positions matching TRBD2. The CDR3 is 16 residues long. The trim removed 2 bases at V and 2 bases at J, leaving 7 bases unmatched. In germline, CDR1 is KGHDR, CDR2 SFDVKD. CDR3 residues: CATSDSRGWPQETQYF. CDR3 nucleotides: TGTGCCACCAGTGATTCGCGGGGGTGGCCGCAAGAGACCCAGTACTTC.

This clonotype has at least ten counts. CDR3 bases: TGTGCCAGCAGTTTTTTCGGGACAGCTACTGGAAACACCATATATTTT. Encoded protein: CASSFFGTATGNTIYF. The chain recombines TRBV28 with TRBJ1-3, with 7 bases identical to TRBD1. V was clipped by 3 bases and J by 2 bases; unmatched bases: 7. This CDR3 is built from 16 residues. CDR1 is MDHEN and CDR2 is SYDVKM in the germline V gene.

This clonotype has at least ten counts. The V and J genes are TRBV12-3 or TRBV12-4 and TRBJ1-2, with a weak D call TRBD1 (6 bases). CDR3 length: 14 amino acids. V was pared by 7 bases and J by 4 bases, with 16 bases between. In DNA, the CDR3 is TGTGCCAGCACGGCAGGGGATCATGGCTATGGCTACACCTTC. This codes for CASTAGDHGYGYTF.

Ten or more counts support this clonotype. V gene TRBV20-1 combines with J gene TRBJ1-2; D is ambiguous. Trimming took 5 bases from V and 2 from J, leaving 9 bases between them. Germline CDR1 is DFQATT and CDR2 is SNEGSKA (reference sequence). The length of the CDR3 is 12 residues. The CDR3 bases are TGCAGTGCTTTACAGTCGAACTATGGCTACACCTTC. It encodes CSALQSNYGYTF.

With respect to this clonotype: Mismatch with germline at one junction end may stem from a read error. The chain uses TRBV11-2 and TRBJ2-2, with no clear D. CDR1 and CDR2 (germline): SGHAT, FQNNGV. CDR3 length equals 16 residues. The CDR3 DNA reads as TGTGCCAGTAGCTTAGATCCAGCCACGAACACCGGGGAGCTGTTTTTT. As protein: CASSLDPATNTGELFF. The full variable domain, with the rest looked up from reference TRBV11-2 and TRBJ2-2, is EAGVAQSPRYKIIEKRQSVAFWCNPISGHATLYWYQQILGQGPKLLIQFQNNGVVDDSQLPKDRFSAERLKGVDSTLKIQPAKLEDSAVYLCASSLDPATNTGELFFGEGSRLTVL.

This clonotype was detected many times. The chain uses TRBV29-1 and TRBJ2-7; 8 bases match TRBD2. After removal of 5 bases from V and 6 bases from J, the junction contained 6 bases not matched to a gene. The CDR3 is made up of 12 amino acids. The germline V gene encodes CDR1 SQVTM and CDR2 ANQGSEA. The CDR3 region is CSVWGTSGEQYF. CDR3 DNA sequence: TGCAGCGTTTGGGGGACTAGTGGCGAGCAGTACTTC.

Ten or more counts support this clonotype. In DNA, the CDR3 is TGTGCCAGCAGCTTAACGGGACGGAACTACGAGCAGTACTTC. The encoded protein is CASSLTGRNYEQYF. The chain employs TRBV11-2 and TRBJ2-7; D is perhaps TRBD1 or TRBD2 (5 bases each). This CDR3 region has 14 residues. Trimming took 2 bases from V and 3 from J, leaving 11 bases between them. Germline V gene lookup returns CDR1 SGHAT and CDR2 FQNNGV.

V usage is TRBV15 and J usage is TRBJ2-5, with TRBD2 as a possible D gene (7 bases). The CDR3 runs to 13 residues. Trimming left V 6 bases short and J 5 bases short, with 13 bases between. The germline V gene encodes CDR1 LNHNV and CDR2 YYDKDF (reference sequence). CDR3: CATRRGGEETQYF. The CDR3 DNA reads TGTGCCACCAGGAGGGGGGGTGAGGAGACCCAGTACTTC.

This clonotype was seen repeatedly, ten times or more. The chain couples TRBV5-1 to TRBJ2-5; D gene ambiguous. CDR1 is SGHRS, CDR2 YFSETQ, per germline. The CDR3 consists of 15 residues. The V end was cut by 4 bases, the J end by 2 bases, with 15 bases between. CDR3 bases: TGCGCCAGCAGCCATCGCCCTACAGAACAAGAGACCCAGTACTTC. This encodes CASSHRPTEQETQYF.

This clonotype was seen a few times. The V call is TRBV25-1, the J call TRBJ2-5, with a tentative D call TRBD2 (5 bases). This CDR3 comprises 15 residues. The germline CDR1 and CDR2 sequences are MGHDK and SYGVNS. Trimming left V 4 bases short and J 2 bases short, with 14 bases between. CDR3 bases: TGTGCCAGCAGTGGCCTTACCGGGGTACAAGAGACCCAGTACTTC. This translates into CASSGLTGVQETQYF.